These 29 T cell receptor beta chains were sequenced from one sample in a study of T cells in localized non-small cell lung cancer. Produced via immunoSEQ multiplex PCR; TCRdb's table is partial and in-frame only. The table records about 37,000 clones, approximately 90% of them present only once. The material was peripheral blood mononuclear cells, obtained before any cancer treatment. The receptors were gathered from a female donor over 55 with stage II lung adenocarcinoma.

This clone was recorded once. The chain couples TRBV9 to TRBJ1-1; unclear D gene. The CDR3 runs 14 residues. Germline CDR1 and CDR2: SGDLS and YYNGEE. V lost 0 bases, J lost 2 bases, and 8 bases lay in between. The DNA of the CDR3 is TGTGCCAGCAGCGTAGTAGGGATAAACACTGAAGCTTTCTTT. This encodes CASSVVGINTEAFF.

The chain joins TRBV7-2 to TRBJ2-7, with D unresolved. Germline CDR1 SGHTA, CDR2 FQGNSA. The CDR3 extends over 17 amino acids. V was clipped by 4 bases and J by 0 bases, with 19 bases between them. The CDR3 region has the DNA TGTGCCAGCAGCTCCAGCGTCGCAAGGGTTGACTCCTACGAGCAGTACTTC. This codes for CASSSSVARVDSYEQYF.

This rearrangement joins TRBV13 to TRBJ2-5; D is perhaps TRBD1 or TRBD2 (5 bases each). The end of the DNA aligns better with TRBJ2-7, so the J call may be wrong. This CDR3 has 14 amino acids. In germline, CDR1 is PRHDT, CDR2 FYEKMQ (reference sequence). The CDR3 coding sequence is TGTGCCAGCAGCTCCCCCAGGGACCCCTACGAGCAGTACTTC. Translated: CASSSPRDPYEQYF.

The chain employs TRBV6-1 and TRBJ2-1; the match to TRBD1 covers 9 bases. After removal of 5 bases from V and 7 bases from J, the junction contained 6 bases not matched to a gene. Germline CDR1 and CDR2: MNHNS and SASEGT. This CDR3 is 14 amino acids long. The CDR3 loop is CASSNRDRANEQFF. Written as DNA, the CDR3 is TGTGCCAGCAGTAACCGGGACAGGGCAAATGAGCAGTTCTTC.

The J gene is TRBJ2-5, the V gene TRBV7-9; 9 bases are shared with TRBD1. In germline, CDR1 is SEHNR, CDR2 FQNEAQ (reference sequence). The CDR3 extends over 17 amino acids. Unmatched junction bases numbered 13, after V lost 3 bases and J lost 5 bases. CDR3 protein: CASSFRFGDRADETQYF. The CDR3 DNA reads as TGTGCCAGCAGCTTTCGATTTGGGGACAGGGCGGACGAGACCCAGTACTTC.

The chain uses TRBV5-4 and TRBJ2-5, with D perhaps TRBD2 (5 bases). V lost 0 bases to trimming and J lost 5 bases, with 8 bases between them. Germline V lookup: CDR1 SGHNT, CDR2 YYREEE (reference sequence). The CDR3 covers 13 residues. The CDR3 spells CASSLAGVETQYF. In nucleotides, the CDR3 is TGTGCCAGCAGCTTGGCCGGGGTGGAGACCCAGTACTTC.

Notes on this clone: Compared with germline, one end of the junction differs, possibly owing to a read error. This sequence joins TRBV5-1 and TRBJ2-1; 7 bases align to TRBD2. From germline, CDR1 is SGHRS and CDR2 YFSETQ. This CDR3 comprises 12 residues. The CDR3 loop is CASSFGAGVSLF. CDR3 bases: TGCGCCAGCAGCTTCGGGGCGGGAGTAAGCCTCTTC.

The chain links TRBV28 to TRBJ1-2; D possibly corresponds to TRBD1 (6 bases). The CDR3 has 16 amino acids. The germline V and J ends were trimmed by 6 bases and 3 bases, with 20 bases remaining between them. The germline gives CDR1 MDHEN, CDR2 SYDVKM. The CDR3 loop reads CASSTGGAAGDYGYTF. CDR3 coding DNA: TGTGCCAGCAGCACGGGGGGGGCGGCTGGGGACTATGGCTACACCTTC.

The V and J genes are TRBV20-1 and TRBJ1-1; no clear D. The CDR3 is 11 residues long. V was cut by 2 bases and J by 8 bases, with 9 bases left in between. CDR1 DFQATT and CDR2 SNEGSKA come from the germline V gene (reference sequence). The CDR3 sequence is CSARTKVEAFF. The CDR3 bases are TGCAGTGCTAGAACTAAAGTAGAAGCTTTCTTT.

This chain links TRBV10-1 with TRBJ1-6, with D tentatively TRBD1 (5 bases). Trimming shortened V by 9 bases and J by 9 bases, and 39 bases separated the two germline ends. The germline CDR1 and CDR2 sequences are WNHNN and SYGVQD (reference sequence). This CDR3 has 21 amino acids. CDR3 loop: CARGFYTRPYKRGRKCSPLHF. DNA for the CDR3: TGCGCCAGGGGCTTTTATACCCGACCCTACAAGAGGGGTAGGAAGTGTTCACCCCTCCACTTT.

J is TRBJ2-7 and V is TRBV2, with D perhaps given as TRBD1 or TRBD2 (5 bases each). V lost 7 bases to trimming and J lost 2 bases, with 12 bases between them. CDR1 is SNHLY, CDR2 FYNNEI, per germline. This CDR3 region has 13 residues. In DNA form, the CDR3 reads TGTGCCAGCATTGGGATGGGGGCCTACGAGCAGTACTTC. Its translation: CASIGMGAYEQYF.

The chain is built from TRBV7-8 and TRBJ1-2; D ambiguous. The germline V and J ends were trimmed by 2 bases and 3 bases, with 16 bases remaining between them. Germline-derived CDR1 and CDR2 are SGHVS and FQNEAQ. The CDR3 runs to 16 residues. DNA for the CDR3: TGTGCCAGCAGCTTATCCGGATCGATTGTGGACTATGGCTACACCTTC. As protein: CASSLSGSIVDYGYTF.

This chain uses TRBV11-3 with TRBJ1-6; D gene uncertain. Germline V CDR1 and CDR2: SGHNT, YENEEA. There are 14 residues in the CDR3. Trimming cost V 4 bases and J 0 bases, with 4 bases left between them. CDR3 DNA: TGTGCCAGCAGCTATAGCTCCTATAATTCACCCCTCCACTTT. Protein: CASSYSSYNSPLHF.

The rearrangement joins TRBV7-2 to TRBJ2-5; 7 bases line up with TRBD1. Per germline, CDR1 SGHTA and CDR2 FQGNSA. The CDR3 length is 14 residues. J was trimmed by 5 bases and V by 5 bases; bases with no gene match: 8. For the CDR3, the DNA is TGTGCCAGCAGCCAAAACAGGGGTTGGGAGACCCAGTACTTC. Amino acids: CASSQNRGWETQYF.

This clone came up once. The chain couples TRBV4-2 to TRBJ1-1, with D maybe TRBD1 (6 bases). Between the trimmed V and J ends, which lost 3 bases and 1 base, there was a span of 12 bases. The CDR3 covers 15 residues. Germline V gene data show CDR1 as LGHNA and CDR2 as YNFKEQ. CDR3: CASSQGNRANTEAFF. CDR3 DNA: TGTGCCAGCAGCCAGGGAAACAGGGCGAACACTGAAGCTTTCTTT.

CDR3 region: CAWSHVTGREKLFF. The CDR3 nucleotides read TGTGCCTGGAGTCACGTGACAGGCCGTGAAAAACTGTTTTTT. The chain recombines TRBV30 with TRBJ1-4; possibly TRBD1 for D (6 bases). Deletions cut 2 bases from V and 7 bases from J, with 14 bases between. The V gene's germline CDR1 is GTSNPN and CDR2 SVGIG (reference sequence). This CDR3 contains 14 residues.

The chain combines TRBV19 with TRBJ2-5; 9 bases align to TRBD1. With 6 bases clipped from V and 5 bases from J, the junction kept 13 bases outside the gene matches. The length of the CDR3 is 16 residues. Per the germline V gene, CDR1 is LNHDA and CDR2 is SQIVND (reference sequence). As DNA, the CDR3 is TGTGCCAGTAGGATTACAGGGGGCGGATTTGAGGAGACCCAGTACTTC. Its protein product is CASRITGGGFEETQYF.

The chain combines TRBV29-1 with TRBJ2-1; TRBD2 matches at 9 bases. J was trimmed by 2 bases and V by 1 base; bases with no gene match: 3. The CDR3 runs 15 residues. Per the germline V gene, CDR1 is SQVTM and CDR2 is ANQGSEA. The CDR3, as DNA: TGCAGCGTTGAAGGTGGCGGGAGGGCCTACAATGAGCAGTTCTTC. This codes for CSVEGGGRAYNEQFF.

The chain's CDR3 is CSVEPLRNTEAFF. CDR3 in DNA: TGCAGCGTTGAACCGCTCCGGAACACTGAAGCTTTCTTT. The genes are TRBV29-1 and TRBJ1-1; D is uncertain. The CDR3 extends over 13 amino acids. The ends were cut back, 2 bases at V and 1 base at J, with 8 bases in the middle. Germline assignment: CDR1 SQVTM and CDR2 ANQGSEA.

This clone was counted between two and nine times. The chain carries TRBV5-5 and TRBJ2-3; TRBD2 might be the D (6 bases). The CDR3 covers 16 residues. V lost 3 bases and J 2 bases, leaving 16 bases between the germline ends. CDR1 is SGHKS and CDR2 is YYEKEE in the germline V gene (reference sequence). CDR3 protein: CASSYGGQGPTDTQYF. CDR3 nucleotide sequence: TGTGCCAGCAGCTACGGAGGGCAGGGACCCACAGATACGCAGTATTTT.

The CDR3 DNA sequence: TGTGCCAGCAGTTTATGGGCCCTAACGGAGGGCAATCAGCCCCAGCATTTT. Its protein product is CASSLWALTEGNQPQHF. The J gene is TRBJ1-5, the V gene TRBV27; D uncertain. The CDR3 is made up of 17 amino acids. The V gene lost 1 base and the J gene lost 2 bases, with 15 bases spanning the gap. Germline values: CDR1 MNHEY, CDR2 SMNVEV (reference sequence).

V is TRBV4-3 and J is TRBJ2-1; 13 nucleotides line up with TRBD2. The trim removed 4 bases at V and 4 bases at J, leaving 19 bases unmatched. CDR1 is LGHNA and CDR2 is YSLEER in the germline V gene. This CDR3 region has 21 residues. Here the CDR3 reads CASSLYWAPGTSGAAYNEQFF. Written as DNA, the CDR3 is TGCGCCAGCAGCCTATATTGGGCCCCCGGGACTAGCGGGGCTGCATACAATGAGCAGTTCTTC.

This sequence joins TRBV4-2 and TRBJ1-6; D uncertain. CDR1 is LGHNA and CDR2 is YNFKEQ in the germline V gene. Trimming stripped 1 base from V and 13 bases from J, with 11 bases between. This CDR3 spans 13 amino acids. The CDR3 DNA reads TGTGCCAGCAGCCAAGGGTACGCCGAGCCCCTCCACTTT. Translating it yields CASSQGYAEPLHF.

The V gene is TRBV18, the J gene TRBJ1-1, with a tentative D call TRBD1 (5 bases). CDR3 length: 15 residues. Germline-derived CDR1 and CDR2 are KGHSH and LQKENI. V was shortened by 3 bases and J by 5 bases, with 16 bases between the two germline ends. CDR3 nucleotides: TGTGCCAGCTCACCGGGGGGAGTCTTGGGGACTGAAGCTTTCTTT. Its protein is CASSPGGVLGTEAFF.

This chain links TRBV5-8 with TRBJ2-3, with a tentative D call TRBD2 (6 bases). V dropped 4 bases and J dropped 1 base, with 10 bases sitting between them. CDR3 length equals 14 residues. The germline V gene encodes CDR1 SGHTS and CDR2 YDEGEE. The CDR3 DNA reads TGTGCCAGCAGCACCGGGGGAGGCACAGATACGCAGTATTTT. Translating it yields CASSTGGGTDTQYF.

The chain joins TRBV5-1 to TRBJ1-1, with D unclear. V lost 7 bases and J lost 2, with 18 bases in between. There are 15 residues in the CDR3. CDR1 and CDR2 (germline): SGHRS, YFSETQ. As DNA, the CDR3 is TGCGCCAGCCGGGAGGGCGGTCGGGGAAACACTGAAGCTTTCTTT. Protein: CASREGGRGNTEAFF.

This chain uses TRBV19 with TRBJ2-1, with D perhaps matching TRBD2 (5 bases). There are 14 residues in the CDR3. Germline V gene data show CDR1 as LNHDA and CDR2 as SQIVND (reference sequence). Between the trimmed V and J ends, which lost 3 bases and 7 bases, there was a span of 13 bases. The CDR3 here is CASSIPASSNEQFF. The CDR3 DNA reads TGTGCCAGTAGTATCCCAGCTAGCTCGAATGAGCAGTTCTTC.

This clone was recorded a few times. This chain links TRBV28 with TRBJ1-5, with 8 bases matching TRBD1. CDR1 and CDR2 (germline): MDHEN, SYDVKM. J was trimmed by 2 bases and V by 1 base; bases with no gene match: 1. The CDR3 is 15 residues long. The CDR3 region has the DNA TGTGCCAGCAGTTTATCAGGGGGCGGCAATCAGCCCCAGCATTTT. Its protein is CASSLSGGGNQPQHF.

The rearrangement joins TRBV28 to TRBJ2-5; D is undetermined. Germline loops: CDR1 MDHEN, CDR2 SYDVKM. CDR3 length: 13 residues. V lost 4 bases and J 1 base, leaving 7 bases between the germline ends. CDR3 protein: CASSSPPQETQYF. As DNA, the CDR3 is TGTGCCAGCAGTTCCCCCCCCCAAGAGACCCAGTACTTC.